One and the same sample provided the 25 T cell receptor beta chains below, sequenced in a study of CD8+ T cells in alopecia areata. Extraction and reverse transcription of RNA yielded cDNA as the sequencing template. Data came from immunoSEQ multiplex PCR; TCRdb stores just in-frame clones and leaves some out. This sample has about 180,000 clones; around three fifths occur once, and the top ten carry under 15%. The sequences come from CD4+ T cells sorted from blood, collected at week 0. The receptors derive from a human donor with alopecia areata.

Only a few counts were recorded for this clone. V is TRBV15 and J is TRBJ2-1, with 12 nucleotides matching TRBD1. This CDR3 is 15 amino acids long. After removal of 4 bases from V and 10 bases from J, the junction contained 8 bases not matched to a gene. In germline, CDR1 is LNHNV, CDR2 YYDKDF (reference sequence). In DNA form, the CDR3 reads TGTGCCACCAGCATTCCGGGACAGGGGGCGTGGGAGCAGTTCTTC. Its protein is CATSIPGQGAWEQFF.

As DNA, the CDR3 is TGTGCCAGTAGTACCGGACAGGGTAACACCGGGGAGCTGTTTTTT. This codes for CASSTGQGNTGELFF. This sequence joins TRBV19 and TRBJ2-2; 8 nucleotides align to TRBD1. Trimming at V came to 4 bases and at J to 2 bases, leaving 3 bases not matched to a gene. The CDR3 is 15 amino acids. Germline V gives CDR1 LNHDA, CDR2 SQIVND (reference sequence).

This clone was counted only a few times. The gene calls are TRBV11-3 and TRBJ1-2, with unresolved D. This CDR3 is 13 amino acids long. V shed 1 base and J shed 5 bases, with 8 bases lying between them. CDR1 is SGHNT and CDR2 is YENEEA in the germline V gene. In DNA, the CDR3 is TGTGCCAGCAGCTTAGCCTATAGGTATGGCTACACCTTC. This gives the protein CASSLAYRYGYTF.

The J gene is TRBJ2-6, the V gene TRBV5-6; tentative D call: TRBD1 (7 bases). The V end was cut by 2 bases, the J end by 0 bases, with 15 bases between. CDR1 and CDR2 from the germline V gene are SGHDT and YYEEEE. The length of the CDR3 is 18 residues. CDR3 amino acids: CASSLVQGGLSGANVLTF. The DNA for the CDR3 is TGTGCCAGCAGCTTAGTGCAGGGGGGTCTCTCTGGGGCCAACGTCCTGACTTTC.

The chain combines TRBV5-1 with TRBJ2-2; 13 nucleotides align to TRBD2. V was pared by 0 bases and J by 6 bases, with 8 bases of the junction left unmatched. This CDR3 has 18 residues. Germline loops: CDR1 SGHRS, CDR2 YFSETQ. CDR3 DNA sequence: TGCGCCAGCAGCTTGGCCTCCACTAGCGGGGGGGCCCCCGGGGAGCTGTTTTTT. It encodes CASSLASTSGGAPGELFF.

The V call is TRBV30, the J call TRBJ1-1; TRBD1 might be the D (5 bases). In germline, CDR1 is GTSNPN, CDR2 SVGIG (reference sequence). Deletions cut 4 bases from V and 0 bases from J, with 9 bases between. The CDR3 is made up of 13 amino acids. In DNA form, the CDR3 reads TGTGCCTGGACATTACAGGTGAACACTGAAGCTTTCTTT. It codes for CAWTLQVNTEAFF.

This chain links TRBV29-1 with TRBJ1-5; D may be TRBD1 (6 bases). V lost 6 bases and J 3 bases, leaving 12 bases between the germline ends. Per the germline V gene, CDR1 is SQVTM and CDR2 is ANQGSEA. The length of the CDR3 is 13 residues. CDR3 sequence reads: CSVKQGPNQPQHF. The CDR3 coding sequence is TGCAGCGTAAAACAGGGTCCCAATCAGCCCCAGCATTTT.

This clone has only one observation. This chain links TRBV30 with TRBJ1-5; D perhaps matches TRBD1 (6 bases). This CDR3 region has 17 residues. V gave up 1 base and J gave up 5 bases, with 21 bases separating them. CDR1 GTSNPN and CDR2 SVGIG come from the germline V gene (reference sequence). The CDR3 protein is CAWSGEGEIHGDQPQHF. The CDR3 DNA is TGTGCCTGGAGTGGGGAGGGGGAAATACATGGGGATCAGCCCCAGCATTTT.

The chain has TRBV6-4 and TRBJ1-2; no clear D. The CDR3 runs 12 residues. Germline V CDR1 and CDR2: MRHNA, SNTAGT. Trimming took off 2 bases at V and 5 bases at J, with 6 bases between the two ends. The CDR3 DNA follows: TGTGCCAGCAGTGACAGTGGATATGGCTACACCTTC. Translated, it gives CASSDSGYGYTF.

The V gene is TRBV4-3, the J gene TRBJ1-6; perhaps TRBD1 as D (6 bases). CDR1 and CDR2 (germline): LGHNA, YSLEER. With 5 bases removed from V and 10 bases from J, the gap between germline ends came to 12 bases. The CDR3 contains 13 residues. The CDR3 nucleotides are TGCGCCAGCAGCGCCGACAGGAGATCACCCCTCCACTTT. This gives the protein CASSADRRSPLHF.

This chain links TRBV30 with TRBJ1-2, with D possibly TRBD1 on 6 matching bases. Germline V gene sequence: CDR1 GTSNPN, CDR2 SVGIG (reference sequence). The CDR3 has 16 residues. Trimming took off 4 bases at V and 5 bases at J, with 23 bases between the two ends. The CDR3 DNA sequence: TGTGCCTGGAAGTCTCAGGGTGGGGGCGCGACTTATGGCTACACCTTC. This sequence encodes CAWKSQGGGATYGYTF.

Notes on this clone: The sample carries other DNA sequences with the same CDR3. The rearrangement uses TRBV6-5 and TRBJ2-5; D gene ambiguous. Germline V gene data show CDR1 as MNHEY and CDR2 as SVGAGI. The V and J ends lost 5 bases and 2 bases respectively, with 3 bases between them. The CDR3 loop spans 11 amino acids. CDR3 sequence: CASSHQETQYF. The CDR3, as DNA: TGTGCCAGCAGTCATCAAGAGACCCAGTACTTC.

V and J are TRBV9 and TRBJ2-7; the match to TRBD2 covers 9 bases. This CDR3 spans 19 amino acids. The J segment lost 2 bases and the V segment lost 3 bases, leaving 18 bases of the junction unmatched. Germline V CDR1 and CDR2: SGDLS, YYNGEE. The chain's CDR3 is CASSAEPGTSYGGTYEQYF. The CDR3 DNA reads TGTGCCAGCAGCGCGGAACCTGGGACTAGCTATGGAGGGACCTACGAGCAGTACTTC.

The chain uses TRBV29-1 and TRBJ2-7; possibly TRBD2 for D (6 bases). This CDR3 is built from 14 residues. V was clipped by 7 bases and J by 4 bases, with 20 bases between them. Germline CDR1 is SQVTM and CDR2 is ANQGSEA. The CDR3 region has the DNA TGCAGCGCCGATGGGAGGTTGCCCTGGTACGAGCAGTACTTC. It codes for CSADGRLPWYEQYF.

This rearrangement joins TRBV6-5 to TRBJ2-3; D might be TRBD1 (5 bases). This CDR3 has 15 residues. Trimming pared 2 bases from V and 2 bases from J, leaving 11 bases between. CDR1 MNHEY and CDR2 SVGAGI come from the germline V gene. In DNA form, the CDR3 reads TGTGCCAGCAGTTACAACAGGCACTCCACAGATACGCAGTATTTT. Translating gives CASSYNRHSTDTQYF.

This chain links TRBV10-3 with TRBJ2-7; TRBD2 matches at 8 bases. CDR3 size: 15 residues. In germline, CDR1 is ENHRY, CDR2 SYGVKD. V was clipped by 6 bases and J by 3 bases; unmatched bases: 10. The CDR3 loop reads CAIRRGSGGYYEQYF. The CDR3 DNA is TGTGCCATCAGAAGGGGGAGCGGGGGCTACTACGAGCAGTACTTC.

The rearrangement links TRBV29-1 to TRBJ1-1; D is unclear. The length of the CDR3 is 13 residues. Trimming shortened V by 4 bases and J by 0 bases, and 9 bases separated the two germline ends. Germline lookup yields CDR1 SQVTM and CDR2 ANQGSEA. CDR3: CSVGRRVNTEAFF. The CDR3 region has the DNA TGCAGCGTTGGTCGGAGGGTGAACACTGAAGCTTTCTTT.

This clone was seen a handful of times. V and J are TRBV5-1 and TRBJ2-1; D is ambiguous. The CDR3 covers 13 residues. CDR1 is SGHRS and CDR2 is YFSETQ in the germline V gene. Trimming removed 1 base from V and 4 bases from J, with 6 bases in between. CDR3 nucleotides: TGCGCCAGCAGCTTGTCTCCTTACAATGAGCAGTTCTTC. Translation: CASSLSPYNEQFF.

This chain links TRBV2 with TRBJ2-5; D not certain. This CDR3 region has 13 residues. From germline, CDR1 is SNHLY and CDR2 FYNNEI. Trimming cost V 6 bases and J 2 bases, with 10 bases left between them. Written as DNA, the CDR3 is TGTGCCAGCAGCATCAGACTTCAAGAGACCCAGTACTTC. Protein sequence: CASSIRLQETQYF. Drawing the rest from reference TRBV2 and TRBJ2-5, the complete variable domain is EPEVTQTPSHQVTQMGQEVILRCVPISNHLYFYWYRQILGQKVEFLVSFYNNEISEKSEIFDDQFSVERPDGSNFTLKIRSTKLEDSAMYFCASSIRLQETQYFGPGTRLLVL.

This chain links TRBV7-9 with TRBJ2-7; TRBD1 aligns across 9 bases. Germline V lookup: CDR1 SEHNR, CDR2 FQNEAQ (reference sequence). J lost 9 bases, V lost 5 bases, and 5 bases had no gene match. The CDR3 has 12 residues. CDR3 residues: CASSPGQGAQYF. The CDR3 nucleotides are TGTGCCAGCAGCCCGGGACAGGGTGCGCAGTACTTC.

The sample holds a few counts of this clone. An end of the junction differs from the germline gene, which may be a read error. The sample holds other DNA sequences that translate to the same CDR3. The V gene is TRBV6-1, the J gene TRBJ2-5; D is undetermined. The germline V gene encodes CDR1 MNHNS and CDR2 SASEGT. The CDR3 has 10 residues. Here the CDR3 DNA reads TGTGCCAGCAGAGAAGAGACCCAGTACTTC. Translation gives CASREETQYF.

As concerns this clone: Because the CDR3 is missing its conserved closing phenylalanine or tryptophan, this is likely a read error. The DNA is omitted, as the CDR3 cannot be located on it reliably, and the CDR3 follows TCRdb's listing. The genes are TRBV29-1 and TRBJ1-6; no DNA check was done on the table's D call, TRBD1. The CDR3 has 10 amino acids, counting both end residues. Germline CDR1 is SQVTM and CDR2 is ANQGSEA. Here the CDR3 reads CSFRPETGAT.

The genes are TRBV6-5 and TRBJ2-5; 9 bases are shared with TRBD1. The germline gives CDR1 MNHEY, CDR2 SVGAGI. This CDR3 is built from 16 residues. J was trimmed by 3 bases and V by 4 bases; bases with no gene match: 9. The CDR3 loop is CASSFSLDRGEETQYF. The DNA for the CDR3 is TGTGCCAGCAGTTTCAGCCTCGACAGGGGGGAAGAGACCCAGTACTTC.

This clone was detected only a few times. This specimen includes other DNA sequences encoding the same CDR3. The chain is built from TRBV5-1 and TRBJ2-2; TRBD1 is a possible D gene (5 bases). CDR3 length: 15 residues. Germline V gives CDR1 SGHRS, CDR2 YFSETQ. V was trimmed by 0 bases and J by 1 base, leaving 7 bases between them. CDR3 residues: CASSLGQGNTGELFF. The CDR3 nucleotides are TGCGCCAGCAGCTTGGGGCAGGGGAACACCGGGGAGCTGTTTTTT.

The chain employs TRBV7-8 and TRBJ2-2; the D is unclear. The CDR3 spans 14 residues. Per the germline V gene, CDR1 is SGHVS and CDR2 is FQNEAQ. With 5 bases removed from V and 3 bases from J, the gap between germline ends came to 10 bases. The CDR3 loop is CASSPGRHTGELFF. The CDR3 nucleotides read TGTGCCAGCAGCCCAGGCCGGCACACCGGGGAGCTGTTTTTT.